This is a list of T cell receptor beta chains from one sample in a study of shared clonotypes between healthy human individuals. Measured with immunoSEQ multiplex PCR; TCRdb has only the in-frame clones, and not every one. The sample yields about 490,000 clones, 76% seen once. Sequenced sample: PBMCs. The origin of the receptors is a woman aged 40 to 50 in good health. Some clones in this sample may be carry-over from other donors' samples. Each CDR3 is given without its conserved first and last residue. A D gene is named only where the DNA matches it firmly. Clone size is stated in some rows and not others, as once, few, many or a class when expanded.

>TRBJ2-1|TRBV6-5|TRBD2|.
ASSYSGRDGEQF
>TRBJ2-1|TRBV7-2|TRBD2|.
ASSLRLAGTVEQF
>TRBJ1-5|TRBV9|TRBD1|few
ASSLDRDGQPQH
>TRBJ2-1|TRBV19|TRBD2|.
ASSSRLSGRVYEQF
>TRBJ2-7|TRBV6-5|.|.
ASSYLTTRYEQY
>TRBJ1-2|TRBV19|.|.
ASSIWKNYGYT
>TRBJ1-3|TRBV7-6|.|once
ASSPIPLAGNTIY
>TRBJ1-1|TRBV6-6|.|.
ASSYSQGDNTEAF
>TRBJ2-1|TRBV27|TRBD2|.
ASSFSGTEQF
>TRBJ1-3|TRBV2|.|.
ASSEGMATGNTIY
>TRBJ2-7|TRBV2|.|.
ASLGWDEQY
>TRBJ2-3|TRBV2|TRBD2|.
ASRAQGGSTDTQY
>TRBJ2-7|TRBV6-1|.|many
ASLRDILTDEQY
>TRBJ2-5|TRBV29-1|TRBD2|few
SVESGGQETQY
>TRBJ2-7|TRBV5-4|.|.
ASSLDPGAYEQY
>TRBJ2-3|TRBV7-2|TRBD2|.
ASSPGLAGDTQY
>TRBJ2-1|TRBV7-6|.|.
ASSLADRQAMQF
>TRBJ1-2|TRBV6-1|TRBD1|.
ASSERDRAYYGYT
>TRBJ2-5|TRBV7-8|.|.
ASRNPRGSERNLEETQY
>TRBJ2-7|TRBV10-1|.|.
ASSPIMGGYEQY
>TRBJ1-2|TRBV4-3|TRBD1|.
ASSQAGTGTVYGYT
>TRBJ2-1|TRBV18|TRBD1|.
AKPDRGRLIYNEQF
>TRBJ2-3|TRBV19|.|.
ASSRRTPADTQY
>TRBJ2-3|TRBV2|.|.
ASGRIGGRTDTQY
>TRBJ2-2|TRBV9|TRBD1|.
ASRDRVNTGELF
>TRBJ1-1|TRBV11-1|.|few
ASSLFGRHLNTEAF
>TRBJ1-3|TRBV30|.|.
AWSVPLRVSGNTIY
>TRBJ2-7|TRBV6-6|.|few
ASRRDAPPYEQY
>TRBJ1-4|TRBV4-1|TRBD1|many
ASSQGYRGANEKLF
>TRBJ2-5|TRBV30|.|.
AWSIRGSSQETQY
>TRBJ2-1|TRBV5-1|TRBD2|.
ASSLYIIAGGAYNEQF
>TRBJ1-1|TRBV7-2|.|.
ASSLVRGPGRAEAF
>TRBJ2-2|TRBV29-1|TRBD2|.
SVNSGSRTGELF
>TRBJ2-3|TRBV2|.|.
ASSATSSTDTQY
>TRBJ1-1|TRBV27|.|many
ASSLRVAGTEAF
>TRBJ2-3|TRBV18|.|.
ASSSSSTDTQY
>TRBJ2-1|TRBV25-1|.|.
ASSGPGQLSYNEQF
>TRBJ2-5|TRBV12-2|.|.
ASRLGLAESYGETQY
>TRBJ2-1|TRBV2|.|.
ASSEGSGAYNEQF
>TRBJ2-7|TRBV5-1|.|.
ASSLTGENYEQY
>TRBJ2-2|TRBV2|.|few
ASTRTSGELF
>TRBJ2-3|TRBV9|.|.
ASSSPRGRSTDTQY
>TRBJ1-3|TRBV7-2|.|.
ASSLGSGLSSGNTIY
>TRBJ1-1|TRBV2|.|.
ASSGWGSNTEAF
>TRBJ2-7|TRBV28|TRBD2|.
ASSFPTSGSPPIYEQY
>TRBJ1-2|TRBV11-1|TRBD1|once
ASSPRDRGQVGYT
>TRBJ2-7|TRBV30|.|.
AWSVRGLYEQY
>TRBJ2-3|TRBV7-6|.|.
ASSPLLQTSTDTQY
>TRBJ2-5|TRBV5-1|TRBD2|.
ASSSKGLAGTQETQY
>TRBJ2-1|TRBV7-3|TRBD2|.
ASSQAGTTYNEQF
>TRBJ2-3|TRBV7-3|TRBD2|.
ASSFLQLAGTDTQY
>TRBJ2-2|TRBV27|.|few
ASRARVFANTGELF
>TRBJ2-2|TRBV28|.|.
ASRRPSSNTGELF
>TRBJ1-5|TRBV19|TRBD1|.
ASTRDSYQPQH
>TRBJ2-7|TRBV11-2|.|.
ASSLDRSYEQY
>TRBJ1-2|TRBV7-9|.|few
ASSLGGRGYGYT